This T cell receptor beta chain was sequenced during a study of identifying expanded T cells in peripheral blood. Study observations and caveats: Differentially abundant clones: about 1.2 between replicates, around 16 at approximately 14 days, roughly 18 at four.

Note on this clone: Its antigen is unknown.

Healthy donors had no documented immune events, such as infections, while sampled. Method: immunoSEQ multiplex PCR; TCRdb's copy keeps in-frame clones and lacks some. This sample has approximately 58,000 clones, with approximately 89% found just once. Sequenced: blood. This sequence was found in a person aged 18-69 years in good health.

CDR3 in amino acids: CASSVGTGGFYTGELFF. The CDR3, as DNA: TGTGCCAGCAGTGTAGGGACAGGGGGCTTTTACACCGGGGAGCTGTTTTTT. This chain uses TRBV2 with TRBJ2-2; 12 positions match TRBD1. V lost 4 bases and J lost 3; bases outside the gene matches: 6. This CDR3 has 17 residues. Germline CDR1 reads SNHLY; CDR2 reads FYNNEI.